Following are 14 T cell receptor beta chains from one sample sequenced in a study of blood T cell repertoires in COVID-19. TCRdb's copy holds only in-frame clones and misses some; the assay was immunoSEQ multiplex PCR. Among more than 55,000 clones listed, 75% to 95% were seen once. Sample: peripheral blood. The receptors originated from an elderly man with acute or convalescent COVID-19.

The rearrangement joins TRBV30 to TRBJ1-4, with a possible D match to TRBD1 (6 bases). There are 18 residues in the CDR3. Germline V gene lookup returns CDR1 GTSNPN and CDR2 SVGIG (reference sequence). With 4 bases removed from V and 2 bases from J, the gap between germline ends came to 23 bases. This CDR3 is CAWNSEYGGAGTNEKLFF. In nucleotides, the CDR3 is TGTGCCTGGAATTCTGAATACGGGGGGGCCGGCACTAATGAAAAACTGTTTTTT.

V gene TRBV5-1 combines with J gene TRBJ2-2; D possibly corresponds to TRBD1 (5 bases). Germline V gene data show CDR1 as SGHRS and CDR2 as YFSETQ. Deletions cut 0 bases from V and 6 bases from J, with 12 bases between. The CDR3 runs to 15 residues. The CDR3 DNA is TGCGCCAGCAGCTTGGGGGGCGAATTGGCCGGGGAGCTGTTTTTT. Residues: CASSLGGELAGELFF.

The sample holds one count of this clone. V gene TRBV5-1 combines with J gene TRBJ1-2, with a possible D match to TRBD1 (5 bases). The CDR3 is made up of 15 amino acids. The germline V and J ends were trimmed by 2 bases and 7 bases, with 18 bases remaining between them. The germline gives CDR1 SGHRS, CDR2 YFSETQ. CDR3 sequence (DNA): TGCGCCAGCAGCTTTGAGACAACCGGGACTTCTGGCTACACCTTC. Translating it yields CASSFETTGTSGYTF.

This chain connects TRBV6-1 to TRBJ2-6; TRBD1 might be the D (7 bases). CDR3 length: 16 amino acids. Germline loops: CDR1 MNHNS, CDR2 SASEGT. V was trimmed by 4 bases and J by 1 base, leaving 11 bases between them. Here the CDR3 reads CASSAQGRSGANVLTF. CDR3 nucleotides: TGTGCCAGCAGTGCACAGGGGAGGTCTGGGGCCAACGTCCTGACTTTC.

The chain is built from TRBV27 and TRBJ1-2; D not resolved. The CDR3 runs to 15 residues. Germline-derived CDR1 and CDR2 are MNHEY and SMNVEV (reference sequence). Trimming left V 6 bases short and J 1 base short, with 15 bases between. CDR3 sequence: CASSSRTEYNYGYTF. The CDR3 DNA is TGTGCCAGCAGCAGCCGAACAGAATATAACTATGGCTACACCTTC.

The V and J genes are TRBV2 and TRBJ1-2; 7 bases map to TRBD1. Germline CDR1 SNHLY, CDR2 FYNNEI. The junction had 9 bases not matched to a gene; V was cut back by 7 bases and J by 7 bases. CDR3 size: 13 residues. CDR3 residues: CASNNPTGAGYTF. The CDR3 nucleotides are TGTGCCAGCAATAACCCTACAGGGGCTGGCTACACCTTC. Full variable domain (remainder filled in from reference TRBV2 and TRBJ1-2): EPEVTQTPSHQVTQMGQEVILRCVPISNHLYFYWYRQILGQKVEFLVSFYNNEISEKSEIFDDQFSVERPDGSNFTLKIRSTKLEDSAMYFCASNNPTGAGYTFGSGTRLTVV.

The chain is built from TRBV5-4 and TRBJ2-2; tentatively, D is TRBD2 (7 bases). Germline V gene sequence: CDR1 SGHNT, CDR2 YYREEE (reference sequence). The CDR3 is 16 residues long. The V end was cut by 6 bases, the J end by 7 bases, with 22 bases between. CDR3 region: CASTKGGRQGLGELFF. The CDR3 DNA follows: TGTGCCAGCACTAAGGGGGGGCGCCAGGGTCTCGGGGAGCTGTTTTTT.

The J gene is TRBJ2-3, the V gene TRBV6-1, with 8 bases lining up with TRBD2. CDR1 and CDR2 (germline): MNHNS, SASEGT. The trim removed 3 bases at V and 2 bases at J, leaving 4 bases unmatched. This CDR3 has 15 residues. Here the CDR3 reads CASSDSGAATDTQYF. The CDR3, as DNA: TGTGCCAGCAGTGATAGCGGGGCCGCCACAGATACGCAGTATTTT.

The V and J genes are TRBV12-3 or TRBV12-4 and TRBJ1-1; TRBD1 agrees at 9 bases. The trim removed 7 bases at V and 4 bases at J, leaving 4 bases unmatched. The CDR3 is 13 amino acids. The CDR3: CASIDRGATEAFF. The CDR3 bases are TGTGCCAGCATCGACAGGGGGGCCACTGAAGCTTTCTTT.

This clone has only a few counts. This chain connects TRBV3-1 (or the pseudogene TRBV3-2) to TRBJ1-6; D ambiguous. The CDR3 has 12 residues. V was clipped by 0 bases and J by 10 bases, with 4 bases between them. Germline CDR1 LGHDT, CDR2 YNNKEL (reference sequence). The CDR3 here is CASSQELSPLHF. In DNA form, the CDR3 reads TGTGCCAGCAGCCAAGAACTATCACCCCTCCACTTT.

The V gene is TRBV19, the J gene TRBJ1-6, with D possibly being TRBD1 (6 bases). The CDR3 has 14 residues. Trimming pared 3 bases from V and 9 bases from J, leaving 12 bases between. CDR1 and CDR2 from the germline V gene are LNHDA and SQIVND (reference sequence). The CDR3 DNA sequence: TGTGCCAGTAGTATGAGGGGGAGAGGTTCACCCCTCCACTTT. Translating it yields CASSMRGRGSPLHF.

The V gene is TRBV30, the J gene TRBJ1-5; D uncertain. The CDR3 is 14 residues long. Trimming left V 0 bases short and J 7 bases short, with 13 bases between. CDR1 and CDR2 from the germline V gene are GTSNPN and SVGIG (reference sequence). Here the CDR3 reads CAWSVGGPGQPQHF. CDR3 nucleotide sequence: TGTGCCTGGAGTGTAGGCGGGCCTGGGCAGCCCCAGCATTTT. Drawing the rest from reference TRBV30 and TRBJ1-5, the complete variable domain is SQTIHQWPATLVQPVGSPLSLECTVEGTSNPNLYWYRQAAGRGLQLLFYSVGIGQISSEVPQNLSASRPQDRQFILSSKKLLLSDSGFYLCAWSVGGPGQPQHFGDGTRLSIL.

The chain recombines TRBV2 with TRBJ2-7, with a weak D call TRBD1 (6 bases). The CDR3 consists of 12 residues. In germline, CDR1 is SNHLY, CDR2 FYNNEI. The V gene lost 6 bases and the J gene lost 4 bases, with 10 bases spanning the gap. CDR3 residues: CASRDRLYEQYF. CDR3 DNA sequence: TGTGCCAGCAGGGACAGACTTTACGAGCAGTACTTC.

This rearrangement joins TRBV12-3 or TRBV12-4 to TRBJ2-5; 7 bases fit TRBD1. The junction had 6 bases not matched to a gene; V was cut back by 6 bases and J by 5 bases. The CDR3 is 13 amino acids. The CDR3 sequence: CASRRTGGETQYF. CDR3 coding DNA: TGTGCCAGCAGACGGACAGGCGGTGAGACCCAGTACTTC.